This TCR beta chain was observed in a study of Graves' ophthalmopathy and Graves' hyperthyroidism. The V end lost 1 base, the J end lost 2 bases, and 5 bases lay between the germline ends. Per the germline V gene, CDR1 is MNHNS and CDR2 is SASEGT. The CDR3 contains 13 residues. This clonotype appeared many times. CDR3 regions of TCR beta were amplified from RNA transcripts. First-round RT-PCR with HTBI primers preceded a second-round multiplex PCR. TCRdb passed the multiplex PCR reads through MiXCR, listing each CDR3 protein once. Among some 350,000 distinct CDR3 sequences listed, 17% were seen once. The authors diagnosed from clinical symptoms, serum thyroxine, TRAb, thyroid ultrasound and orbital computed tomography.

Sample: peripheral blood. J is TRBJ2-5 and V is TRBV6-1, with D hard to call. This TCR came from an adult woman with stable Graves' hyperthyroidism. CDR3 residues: CASSEELQETQYF. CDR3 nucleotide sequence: TGTGCCAGCAGTGAAGAGTTACAAGAGACCCAGTACTTC.